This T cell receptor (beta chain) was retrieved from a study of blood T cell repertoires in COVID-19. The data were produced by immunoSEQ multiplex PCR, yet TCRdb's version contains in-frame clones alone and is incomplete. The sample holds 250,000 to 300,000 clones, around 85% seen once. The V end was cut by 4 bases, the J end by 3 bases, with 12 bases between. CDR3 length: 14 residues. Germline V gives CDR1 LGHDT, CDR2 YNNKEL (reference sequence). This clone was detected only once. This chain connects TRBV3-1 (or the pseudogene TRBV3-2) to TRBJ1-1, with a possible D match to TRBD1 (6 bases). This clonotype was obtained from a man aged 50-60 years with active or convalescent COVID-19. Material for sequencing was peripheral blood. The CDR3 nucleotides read TGTGCCAGCAGCCTCAAGGGGGGGCACACTGAAGCTTTCTTT. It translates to CASSLKGGHTEAFF.